The next 6 T cell receptor beta chains were all read from a single sample in a study of monozygotic twins with inflammatory bowel disease. TCRdb reprocessed the 5' RACE reads and stores each CDR3 protein as one record, lacking DNA. The clone table shows 350,000 to 400,000 distinct CDR3 sequences, with the ten largest holding 2.5% to 3%. Sequencing input: blood. The receptors here all came from a human donor with ulcerative colitis or Crohn's disease, or a healthy co-twin of an affected twin (not recorded which).

The chain has TRBV27 and TRBJ2-7; TCRdb outputs TRBD2, but without DNA this stays unchecked. CDR1 MNHEY and CDR2 SMNVEV come from the germline V gene (reference sequence). The length of the CDR3 is 15 residues. The CDR3 protein is CASSFRGTSSYEQYF.

J is TRBJ2-3 and V is TRBV3-1; the D call from TCRdb, TRBD2, cannot be confirmed without DNA. CDR3 length: 16 amino acids. Germline CDR1 LGHDT, CDR2 YNNKEL (reference sequence). The CDR3 is CASSQVGLAGLDTQYF.

The chain has TRBV6-5 and TRBJ1-1; TCRdb names TRBD1, which stays unverified in the absence of DNA. This CDR3 comprises 13 residues. Per germline, CDR1 MNHEY and CDR2 SVGAGI. CDR3 sequence reads: CASSYPGGAEAFF.

This sequence joins TRBV5-1 and TRBJ1-2; TCRdb picks TRBD1, but there is no DNA to check that call. This CDR3 spans 15 amino acids. Germline CDR1 and CDR2: SGHRS and YFSETQ. Here the CDR3 reads CASSLEPGSNYGYTF.

This chain connects TRBV5-6 to TRBJ2-7; TCRdb returns TRBD1, unconfirmable since there is no DNA. The CDR3 has 13 residues. Per germline, CDR1 SGHDT and CDR2 YYEEEE. CDR3 residues: CASSLTGVHEQYF.

V and J are TRBV5-6 and TRBJ2-1; TCRdb's D call of TRBD1 is untestable without DNA. The CDR3 has 15 residues. Germline V gene lookup returns CDR1 SGHDT and CDR2 YYEEEE. This CDR3 is CASSPLGTAYNEQFF.